This T cell receptor (beta chain) was retrieved from a study of quantifying T cell responses using KT2 cells. Looking at the study overall: RNA was reverse transcribed with TCR alpha and beta constant-region primers. Study results and caveats: Even the lowest spike-in, about one KT2 cell per 100,000 PBMC, yielded detectable KT2 sequences.

Note on this clonotype: As yet, its antigen is unknown.

An oligo carrying a UMI was ligated to the cDNA 3' end. The first PCR ran roughly 4 cycles with an equimolar RC1.1 and RC1.2 beta primer mix. TCRdb ran MiXCR on the UMI-ligation and nested PCR reads and lists one entry per CDR3 protein. The table includes approximately 60,000 distinct CDR3 sequences, 10% to 15% detected once. CDR3 length: 14 residues. V was clipped by 8 bases and J by 2 bases, with 14 bases between them. Germline V gene lookup returns CDR1 SNHLY and CDR2 FYNNEI. The sequence was collected from a human donor. Sequenced: PBMCs spiked with cells of the T cell clone KT2. This rearrangement joins TRBV2 to TRBJ2-3; D possibly corresponds to TRBD1 (5 bases). The DNA for the CDR3 is TGTGCCAGCGGCTCAGGGCCTCCCACAGATACGCAGTATTTT. This sequence encodes CASGSGPPTDTQYF.